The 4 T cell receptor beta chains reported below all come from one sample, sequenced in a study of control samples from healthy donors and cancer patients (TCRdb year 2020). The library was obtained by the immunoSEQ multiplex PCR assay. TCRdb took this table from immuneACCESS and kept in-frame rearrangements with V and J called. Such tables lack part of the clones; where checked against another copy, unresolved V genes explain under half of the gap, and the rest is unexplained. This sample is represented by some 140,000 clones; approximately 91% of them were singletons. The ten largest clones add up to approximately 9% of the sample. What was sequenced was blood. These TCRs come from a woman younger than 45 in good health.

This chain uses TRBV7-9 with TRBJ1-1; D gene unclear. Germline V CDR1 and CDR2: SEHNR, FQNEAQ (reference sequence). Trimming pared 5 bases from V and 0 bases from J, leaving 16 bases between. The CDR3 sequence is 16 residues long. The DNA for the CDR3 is TGTGCCAGCAGCCCGGATTCGGACGGCATGAACACTGAAGCTTTCTTT. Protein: CASSPDSDGMNTEAFF. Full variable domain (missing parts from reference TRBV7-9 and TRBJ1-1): DTGVSQNPRHKITKRGQNVTFRCDPISEHNRLYWYRQTLGQGPEFLTYFQNEAQLEKSRLLSDRFSAERPKGSFSTLEIQRTEQGDSAMYLCASSPDSDGMNTEAFFGQGTRLTVV.

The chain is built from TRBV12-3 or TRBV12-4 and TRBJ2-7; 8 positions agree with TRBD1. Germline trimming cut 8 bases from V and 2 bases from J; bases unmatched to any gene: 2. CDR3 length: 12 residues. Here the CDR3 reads CASGQGAYEQYF. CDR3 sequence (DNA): TGTGCCAGCGGACAGGGAGCCTACGAGCAGTACTTC.

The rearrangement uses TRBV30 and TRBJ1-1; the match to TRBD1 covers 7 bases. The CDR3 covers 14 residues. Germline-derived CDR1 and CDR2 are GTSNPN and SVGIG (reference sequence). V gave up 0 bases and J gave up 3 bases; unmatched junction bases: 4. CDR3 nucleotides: TGTGCCTGGAGTGTTTCCAGGGGGGACACTGAAGCTTTCTTT. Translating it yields CAWSVSRGDTEAFF.

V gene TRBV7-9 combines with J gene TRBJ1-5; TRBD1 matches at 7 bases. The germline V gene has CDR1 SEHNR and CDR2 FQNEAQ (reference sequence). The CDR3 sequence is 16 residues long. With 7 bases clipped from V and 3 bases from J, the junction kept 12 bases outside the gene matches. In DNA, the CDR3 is TGTGCCAGCACCGTACACAGGGGTCTCTACAATCAGCCCCAGCATTTT. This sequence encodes CASTVHRGLYNQPQHF.